This T cell receptor (beta chain) was identified in a study of T cell responses to AZD1222 COVID-19 vaccine. Repertoires were generated with immunoSEQ multiplex PCR, while TCRdb's copy carries only in-frame clones and drops some. This sample has 50,000 to 65,000 clones, with about 87% found just once. The starting material was peripheral blood, obtained on day 0 of AZD1222 vaccination. The clonotype comes from an adult in good health.

CDR3 coding DNA: TGTGCCAGCAGCGCCCTGGGGGGGACGGGGGCTGGGGCCAACGTCCTGACTTTC. Its protein product is CASSALGGTGAGANVLTF. The V and J genes are TRBV7-2 and TRBJ2-6, with 7 bases identical to TRBD2. The trim removed 5 bases at V and 2 bases at J, leaving 12 bases unmatched. CDR1 is SGHTA and CDR2 is FQGNSA in the germline V gene. The CDR3 is made up of 18 amino acids.